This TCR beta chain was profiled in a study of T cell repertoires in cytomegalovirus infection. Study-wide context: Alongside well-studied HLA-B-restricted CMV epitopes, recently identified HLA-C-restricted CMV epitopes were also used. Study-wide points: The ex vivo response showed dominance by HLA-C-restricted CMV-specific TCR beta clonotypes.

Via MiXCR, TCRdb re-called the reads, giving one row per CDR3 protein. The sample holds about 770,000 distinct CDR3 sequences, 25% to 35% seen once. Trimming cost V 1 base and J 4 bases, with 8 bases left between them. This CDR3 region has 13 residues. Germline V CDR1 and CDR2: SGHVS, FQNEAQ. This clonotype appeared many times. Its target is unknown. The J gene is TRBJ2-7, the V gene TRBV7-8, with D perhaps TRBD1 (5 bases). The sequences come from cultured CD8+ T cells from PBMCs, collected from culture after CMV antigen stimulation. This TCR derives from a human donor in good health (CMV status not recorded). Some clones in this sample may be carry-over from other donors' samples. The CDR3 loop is CASSLVGAYEQYF. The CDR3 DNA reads TGTGCCAGCAGCTTAGTAGGGGCATACGAGCAGTACTTC.